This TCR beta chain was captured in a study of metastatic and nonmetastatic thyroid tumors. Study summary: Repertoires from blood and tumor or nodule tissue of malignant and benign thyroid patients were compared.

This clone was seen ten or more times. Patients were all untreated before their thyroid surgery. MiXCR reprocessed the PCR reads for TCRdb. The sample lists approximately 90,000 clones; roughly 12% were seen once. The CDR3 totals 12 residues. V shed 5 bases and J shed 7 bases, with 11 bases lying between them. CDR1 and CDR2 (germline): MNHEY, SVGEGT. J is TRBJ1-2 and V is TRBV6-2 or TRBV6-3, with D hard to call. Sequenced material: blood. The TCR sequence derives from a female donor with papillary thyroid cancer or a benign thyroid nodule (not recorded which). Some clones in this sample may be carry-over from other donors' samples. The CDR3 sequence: CASSPQVGGYTF. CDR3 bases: TGTGCCAGCAGTCCGCAGGTTGGTGGCTACACCTTC.